The rows below give T cell receptor beta chains drawn from one sample of a study of T cell changes during pregnancy in multiple sclerosis. The method was immunoSEQ multiplex PCR; TCRdb's version includes in-frame clones alone and lacks a portion of them. The table records about 30,000 clones, more than 80% of them present only once. This specimen was CD8+ T cells from peripheral blood mononuclear cells, taken before pregnancy. The receptor source for this set is a female donor with multiple sclerosis, enrolled in a pregnancy study. CDR3s leave out the opening cysteine and the closing phenylalanine or tryptophan. For some rows the clone size is stated as once, few or many, or as a class when expanded; others skip it.

v_call: TRBV5-4; j_call: TRBJ1-2; clone_size: NA; cdr3_aa: ASSRGQGSGYT
v_call: TRBV29-1; j_call: TRBJ2-3; clone_size: NA; cdr3_aa: SVEDGTSPTQY
v_call: TRBV7-9; j_call: TRBJ2-7; clone_size: NA; cdr3_aa: ASSLTGGDYEQY
v_call: TRBV19; j_call: TRBJ2-1; clone_size: few; cdr3_aa: ASSIKDRQYNEQF
v_call: TRBV4-1; j_call: TRBJ2-7; clone_size: NA; cdr3_aa: ASSQERYSSYEQY
v_call: TRBV4-1; j_call: TRBJ1-1; clone_size: NA; cdr3_aa: ASSQPTGVEAF
v_call: TRBV4-1; j_call: TRBJ2-1; clone_size: NA; cdr3_aa: ASSQEARSNNEQF
v_call: TRBV9; j_call: TRBJ2-5; clone_size: NA; cdr3_aa: ASSETGQQETQY
v_call: TRBV27; j_call: TRBJ1-5; clone_size: once; cdr3_aa: ASSLRTGGDQPQH
v_call: TRBV27; j_call: TRBJ1-5; clone_size: few; cdr3_aa: ASKRRDRVSEPQH
v_call: TRBV2; j_call: TRBJ2-7; clone_size: NA; cdr3_aa: ASSLGLAIDEQY
v_call: TRBV5-1; j_call: TRBJ2-4; clone_size: NA; cdr3_aa: ASSLDGQGGIQY
v_call: TRBV5-8; j_call: TRBJ2-5; clone_size: NA; cdr3_aa: ASSPQSQETQY
v_call: TRBV10-1; j_call: TRBJ1-1; clone_size: NA; cdr3_aa: ASSERQVPNTEAF
v_call: TRBV6-4; j_call: TRBJ2-1; clone_size: NA; cdr3_aa: ASSLGTSGDYNEQF
v_call: TRBV19; j_call: TRBJ1-4; clone_size: NA; cdr3_aa: ASSAGTASGNEKLF